Listed here is a single TCR beta chain. Its antigen is still unknown. The data stem from a study of cytomegalovirus exposure and HLA in healthy donors. Findings of the study overall: In a later analysis, at a false discovery rate of 0.05, 17,000 or so TCR beta sequences were associated with HLA alleles.

A multiplex PCR was run with 60 Vbeta primers and 13 Jbeta primers. Data came from immunoSEQ multiplex PCR; TCRdb stores just in-frame clones and leaves some out. The sample comprises some 150,000 clones, roughly 74% of which are singletons, and around 3.2% rests with the top ten. Germline V lookup: CDR1 SGHRS, CDR2 YFSETQ. J lost 1 base, V lost 0 bases, and 8 bases had no gene match. The CDR3 runs 17 residues. This chain connects TRBV5-1 to TRBJ2-5; 8 bases align to TRBD2. The TCR comes from a man aged 35-49 years in good health and CMV-seronegative. The sequencing input was PBMCs. This chain's CDR3 is CASSLGVQRGFQETQYF. In DNA, the CDR3 is TGCGCCAGCAGCTTGGGGGTTCAGCGGGGGTTCCAAGAGACCCAGTACTTC.